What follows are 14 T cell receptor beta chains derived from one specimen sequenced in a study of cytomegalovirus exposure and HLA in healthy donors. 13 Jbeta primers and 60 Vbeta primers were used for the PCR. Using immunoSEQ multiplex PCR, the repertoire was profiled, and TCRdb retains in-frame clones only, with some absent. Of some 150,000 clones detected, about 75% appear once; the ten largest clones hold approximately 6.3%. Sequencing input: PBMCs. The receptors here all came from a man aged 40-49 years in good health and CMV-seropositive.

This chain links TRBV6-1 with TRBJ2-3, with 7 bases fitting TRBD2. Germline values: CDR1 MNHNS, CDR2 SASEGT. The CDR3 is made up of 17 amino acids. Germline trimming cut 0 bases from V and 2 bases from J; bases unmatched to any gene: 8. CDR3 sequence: CASSEALGGSSTDTQYF. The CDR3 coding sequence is TGTGCCAGCAGTGAAGCGCTGGGCGGGAGTTCCACAGATACGCAGTATTTT.

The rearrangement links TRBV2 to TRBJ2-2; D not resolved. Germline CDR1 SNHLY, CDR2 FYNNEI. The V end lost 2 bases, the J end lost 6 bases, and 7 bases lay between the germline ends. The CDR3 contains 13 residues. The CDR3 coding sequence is TGTGCCAGCAGTGAATCAGGATCCGGGGAGCTGTTTTTT. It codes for CASSESGSGELFF. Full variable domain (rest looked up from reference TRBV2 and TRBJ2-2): EPEVTQTPSHQVTQMGQEVILRCVPISNHLYFYWYRQILGQKVEFLVSFYNNEISEKSEIFDDQFSVERPDGSNFTLKIRSTKLEDSAMYFCASSESGSGELFFGEGSRLTVL.

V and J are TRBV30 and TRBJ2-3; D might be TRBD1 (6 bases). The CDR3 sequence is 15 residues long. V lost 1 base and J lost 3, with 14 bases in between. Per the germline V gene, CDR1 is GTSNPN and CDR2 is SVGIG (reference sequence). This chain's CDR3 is CAWSGQGRITDTQYF. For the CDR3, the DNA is TGTGCCTGGAGTGGGCAGGGGCGGATTACAGATACGCAGTATTTT.

CDR3 region: CASSLPGEQPQHF. The CDR3 DNA sequence: TGTGCCAGCAGCTTACCAGGGGAGCAGCCCCAGCATTTT. V usage is TRBV7-6 and J usage is TRBJ1-5; weak D call: TRBD1 (6 bases). CDR1 is SGHVS and CDR2 is FNYEAQ in the germline V gene. This CDR3 is 13 amino acids long. V dropped 2 bases and J dropped 7 bases, with 9 bases sitting between them.

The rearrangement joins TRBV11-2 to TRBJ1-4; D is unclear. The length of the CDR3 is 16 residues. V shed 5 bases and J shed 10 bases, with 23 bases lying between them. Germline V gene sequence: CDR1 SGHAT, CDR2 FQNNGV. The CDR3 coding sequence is TGTGCCAGCAGCATAAGGACCAGGCGGGTCGAAGGAAAACTGTTTTTT. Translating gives CASSIRTRRVEGKLFF.

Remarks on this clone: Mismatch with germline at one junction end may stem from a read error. The CDR3 sequence is CASSISGRSNSQYF. As DNA, the CDR3 is TGCGCCAGCAGTATTAGCGGGAGATCGAACAGTCAGTACTTC. The chain combines TRBV10-1 with TRBJ2-4; 9 nucleotides line up with TRBD2. The CDR3 consists of 14 residues. From germline, CDR1 is WNHNN and CDR2 SYGVQD (reference sequence).

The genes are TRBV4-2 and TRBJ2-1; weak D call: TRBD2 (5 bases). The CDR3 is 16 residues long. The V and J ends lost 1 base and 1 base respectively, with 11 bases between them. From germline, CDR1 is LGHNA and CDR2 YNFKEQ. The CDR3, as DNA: TGTGCCAGCAGCCAAGCAAGAGGGCGATCCTACAATGAGCAGTTCTTC. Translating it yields CASSQARGRSYNEQFF.

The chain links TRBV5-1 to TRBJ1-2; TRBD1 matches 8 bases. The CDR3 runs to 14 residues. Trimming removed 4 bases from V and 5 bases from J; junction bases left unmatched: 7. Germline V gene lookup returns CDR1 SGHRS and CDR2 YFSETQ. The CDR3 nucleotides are TGCGCCAGCAGCATCGGACAGGGATCGTATGGCTACACCTTC. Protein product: CASSIGQGSYGYTF.

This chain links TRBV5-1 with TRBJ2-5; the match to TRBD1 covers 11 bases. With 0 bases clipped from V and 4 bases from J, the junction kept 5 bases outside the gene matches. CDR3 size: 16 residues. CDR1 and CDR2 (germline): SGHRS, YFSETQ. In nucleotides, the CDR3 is TGCGCCAGCAGCTTGGAGGGACAGGGGGTAGGAGAGACCCAGTACTTC. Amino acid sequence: CASSLEGQGVGETQYF. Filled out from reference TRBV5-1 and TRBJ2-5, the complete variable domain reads KAGVTQTPRYLIKTRGQQVTLSCSPISGHRSVSWYQQTPGQGLQFLFEYFSETQRNKGNFPGRFSGRQFSNSRSEMNVSTLELGDSALYLCASSLEGQGVGETQYFGPGTRLLVL.

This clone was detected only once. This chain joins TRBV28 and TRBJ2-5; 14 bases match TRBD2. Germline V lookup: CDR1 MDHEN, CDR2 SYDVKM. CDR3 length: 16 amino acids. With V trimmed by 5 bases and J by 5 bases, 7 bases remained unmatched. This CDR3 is CASSLGLAGGQETQYF. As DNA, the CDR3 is TGTGCCAGCAGTCTCGGACTAGCGGGAGGCCAGGAGACCCAGTACTTC.

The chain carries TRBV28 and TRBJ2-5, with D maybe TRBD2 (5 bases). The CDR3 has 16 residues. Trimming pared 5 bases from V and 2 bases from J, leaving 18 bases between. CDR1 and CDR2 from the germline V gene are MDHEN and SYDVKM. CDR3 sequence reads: CASSTRLFGVQETQYF. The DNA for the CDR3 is TGTGCCAGCAGTACCCGGCTCTTCGGGGTACAAGAGACCCAGTACTTC.

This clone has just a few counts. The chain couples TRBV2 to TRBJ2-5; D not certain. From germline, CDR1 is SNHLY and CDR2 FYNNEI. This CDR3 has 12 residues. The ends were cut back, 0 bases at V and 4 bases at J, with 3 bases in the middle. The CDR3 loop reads CASSEAAETQYF. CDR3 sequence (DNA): TGTGCCAGCAGTGAAGCGGCAGAGACCCAGTACTTC.

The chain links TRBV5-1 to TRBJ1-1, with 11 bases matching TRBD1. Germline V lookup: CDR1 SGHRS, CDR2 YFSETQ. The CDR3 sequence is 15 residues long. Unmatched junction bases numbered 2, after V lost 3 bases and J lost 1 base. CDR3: CASSSGQGGNTEAFF. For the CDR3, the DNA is TGCGCCAGCAGCTCGGGACAGGGGGGGAACACTGAAGCTTTCTTT.

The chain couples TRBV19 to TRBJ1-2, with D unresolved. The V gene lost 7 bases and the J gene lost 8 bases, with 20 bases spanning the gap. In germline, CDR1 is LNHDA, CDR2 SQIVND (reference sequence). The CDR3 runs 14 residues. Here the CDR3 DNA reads TGTGCCAGTAAGGGCCCCGGCGGGCATGCAGGCTACACCTTC. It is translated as CASKGPGGHAGYTF.